The T cell receptor beta chain under discussion was sequenced for a study of blood T cell repertoires in COVID-19. Study summary: Sites in the United States, Italy and Spain provided acute and convalescent COVID-19 samples. From T cells, B-cell-depleted T cells, or PBMCs came the material, which was cDNA or gDNA.

This clone has a count of ten or more. The CDR3 length is 16 residues. V gave up 3 bases and J gave up 4 bases; unmatched junction bases: 9. Germline assignment: CDR1 SGDLS and CDR2 YYNGEE. In the authors' methods: Researchers report that nucleated cell counts were estimated from reference gene primer amplification. Libraries were prepared by immunoSEQ multiplex PCR; TCRdb keeps only in-frame clonotypes and omits some of them. V and J calls and clone size are copied from that table; D and trimming were computed from the DNA. The profile shows 210,000 or so clones, 84% of them singletons. The chain has TRBV9 and TRBJ2-3; 9 bases match TRBD2. The receptor comes from a human donor in a cohort sampled during active COVID-19. The source material was peripheral blood. In DNA, the CDR3 is TGTGCCAGCAGCGACAGGCCTAGCGGGGCCGCAGATACGCAGTATTTT. Amino acids: CASSDRPSGAADTQYF. Looking up the rest from reference TRBV9 and TRBJ2-3 gives the full variable domain: DSGVTQTPKHLITATGQRVTLRCSPRSGDLSVYWYQQSLDQGLQFLIQYYNGEERAKGNILERFSAQQFPDLHSELNLSSLELGDSALYFCASSDRPSGAADTQYFGPGTRLTVL.